The 26 T cell receptor beta chains below all came from one sample that was sequenced in a study of T cells after yellow fever vaccination. MiXCR was run by TCRdb on the 5' RACE reads, yielding one entry per CDR3 protein. This sample has under 400,000 distinct CDR3 sequences; around a tenth occur once, and the top ten carry 18%. Specimen: PBMCs, collected on the day of the first yellow fever vaccination. The receptors were sampled from a man aged 18 to 29 who received the YFV17D yellow fever vaccine.

This clonotype was counted only a few times. The J gene is TRBJ2-2, the V gene TRBV11-2; 10 nucleotides agree with TRBD2. This CDR3 region has 16 residues. Trimming removed 5 bases from V and 5 bases from J; junction bases left unmatched: 8. CDR1 and CDR2 from the germline V gene are SGHAT and FQNNGV. The CDR3 bases are TGTGCCAGCAGCCGCCTAACTAGCGGGGTGACCGGGGAGCTGTTTTTT. Translation: CASSRLTSGVTGELFF.

This clonotype was detected many times. The rearrangement uses TRBV27 and TRBJ1-5; no clear D gene. Germline V CDR1 and CDR2: MNHEY, SMNVEV (reference sequence). Trimming pared 3 bases from V and 1 base from J, leaving 7 bases between. This CDR3 spans 14 amino acids. The CDR3 nucleotides are TGTGCCAGCAGTTTTCGGGGAAGCAATCAGCCCCAGCATTTT. It is translated as CASSFRGSNQPQHF.

V and J are TRBV6-6 and TRBJ1-1; D is unclear. CDR1 and CDR2 (germline): MNHNY, SVGAGI (reference sequence). This CDR3 is 13 amino acids long. With 6 bases removed from V and 0 bases from J, the gap between germline ends came to 8 bases. CDR3 protein: CASSKLMNTEAFF. DNA for the CDR3: TGTGCCAGCAGCAAACTCATGAACACTGAAGCTTTCTTT.

The chain carries TRBV4-3 and TRBJ2-5; D is undetermined. V was clipped by 6 bases and J by 4 bases, with 21 bases between them. Per the germline V gene, CDR1 is LGHNA and CDR2 is YSLEER. The CDR3 spans 16 residues. The CDR3 loop reads CASSRETANRGETQYF. CDR3 nucleotide sequence: TGCGCCAGCAGTCGCGAAACGGCAAATCGCGGAGAGACCCAGTACTTC.

The table lists this clonotype with a few counts. The J gene is TRBJ2-7, the V gene TRBV5-5; D is unclear. This CDR3 contains 14 residues. Deletions cut 3 bases from V and 6 bases from J, with 16 bases between. Germline V CDR1 and CDR2: SGHKS, YYEKEE (reference sequence). CDR3 sequence reads: CASSSLGRVFEQYF. CDR3 bases: TGTGCCAGCAGCTCGCTCGGCCGCGTATTCGAGCAGTACTTC.

The chain has TRBV18 and TRBJ2-7; maybe TRBD2 (5 bases). Germline CDR1 and CDR2: KGHSH and LQKENI. Trimming stripped 5 bases from V and 3 bases from J, with 11 bases between. CDR3 size: 13 residues. DNA for the CDR3: TGTGCCAGCTCAGCCGGGGTCCACTACGAGCAGTACGTC. Its protein product is CASSAGVHYEQYV.

This clonotype was recorded a few times. This chain uses TRBV6-1 with TRBJ2-5; 8 bases agree with TRBD2. CDR3 length: 14 amino acids. Per the germline V gene, CDR1 is MNHNS and CDR2 is SASEGT. J lost 6 bases, V lost 7 bases, and 10 bases had no gene match. CDR3: CASTAPGGVKTQYF. DNA of the CDR3: TGTGCCAGCACCGCACCGGGGGGGGTAAAGACCCAGTACTTC.

The rearrangement uses TRBV5-1 and TRBJ2-7; perhaps TRBD1 as D (5 bases). V dropped 0 bases and J dropped 4 bases, with 11 bases sitting between them. From germline, CDR1 is SGHRS and CDR2 YFSETQ. CDR3 length: 14 amino acids. The CDR3 region has the DNA TGCGCCAGCAGCTTGGATCAGGGATTGTACGAGCAGTACGTC. Translation gives CASSLDQGLYEQYV.

The chain joins TRBV29-1 to TRBJ2-1, with 7 nucleotides matching TRBD2. Trimming cost V 7 bases and J 5 bases; bases outside gene matches: 8. The germline V gene has CDR1 SQVTM and CDR2 ANQGSEA. This CDR3 has 13 residues. CDR3 DNA: TGCAGCGCCAAGGGCCTAGCGGACAATGAGCAGTTCTTC. Protein: CSAKGLADNEQFF.

This clonotype showed up many times. The chain employs TRBV5-1 and TRBJ2-5, with D hard to call. V lost 1 base to trimming and J lost 2 bases, with 6 bases between them. The CDR3 is made up of 13 amino acids. In germline, CDR1 is SGHRS, CDR2 YFSETQ. Here the CDR3 reads CASSLLIQETQYF. The CDR3 DNA follows: TGCGCCAGCAGCTTGCTCATACAAGAGACCCAGTACTTC.

This clonotype has a handful of counts. CDR3: CATSDLFPGELFF. For the CDR3, the DNA is TGTGCCACCAGTGATTTGTTCCCCGGGGAGCTGTTTTTT. The gene calls are TRBV24-1 and TRBJ2-2; no clear D. Trimming removed 0 bases at V and 6 bases at J, with 4 bases between. Germline V gene sequence: CDR1 KGHDR, CDR2 SFDVKD. This CDR3 has 13 residues.

This clonotype came up a few times. The chain carries TRBV10-1 and TRBJ1-6; no reliable D call. This CDR3 contains 10 residues. V lost 5 bases and J lost 7, with 0 bases in between. In germline, CDR1 is WNHNN, CDR2 SYGVQD (reference sequence). The CDR3 sequence is CASSNSPLHF. The CDR3 region has the DNA TGCGCCAGCAGTAATTCACCCCTCCACTTT.

The chain joins TRBV7-9 to TRBJ2-3, with TRBD2 matching 7 bases. The CDR3 extends over 14 amino acids. Germline values: CDR1 SEHNR, CDR2 FQNEAQ (reference sequence). V dropped 5 bases and J dropped 6; count of bases not matched to a gene: 8. The CDR3 is CASSPRTRVDTQYF. DNA of the CDR3: TGTGCCAGCAGCCCTAGGACTAGAGTCGATACGCAGTATTTT.

The chain links TRBV6-1 to TRBJ2-1, with a weak D call TRBD2 (6 bases). Germline CDR1 is MNHNS and CDR2 is SASEGT. Trimming took off 7 bases at V and 9 bases at J, with 19 bases between the two ends. The CDR3 runs 14 residues. The CDR3 sequence is CASTLGTLNAEQFF. For the CDR3, the DNA is TGTGCCAGCACCCTCGGGACTCTAAATGCTGAGCAGTTCTTC.

This clonotype was counted a few times. V usage is TRBV7-2 and J usage is TRBJ1-1; D uncertain. Trimming shortened V by 5 bases and J by 4 bases, and 17 bases separated the two germline ends. The CDR3 runs to 15 residues. Germline V CDR1 and CDR2: SGHTA, FQGNSA. CDR3 sequence: CASSPWFRVGTEAFF. CDR3 nucleotides: TGTGCCAGCAGCCCATGGTTCCGGGTTGGCACTGAAGCTTTCTTT.

The table lists this clonotype with a few counts. The rearrangement links TRBV9 to TRBJ2-2; D may match TRBD1 or TRBD2 (5 bases each). The ends were cut back, 3 bases at V and 5 bases at J, with 11 bases in the middle. This CDR3 contains 14 residues. The V gene's germline CDR1 is SGDLS and CDR2 YYNGEE. The CDR3, as DNA: TGTGCCAGCAGCGAGGGGACCGTAACCGGGGAGCTGTTTTTT. It translates to CASSEGTVTGELFF.

The genes are TRBV2 and TRBJ1-5, with 8 bases that match TRBD1. Germline V gene lookup returns CDR1 SNHLY and CDR2 FYNNEI. The CDR3 has 16 amino acids. V lost 4 bases and J lost 4; bases outside the gene matches: 9. In DNA, the CDR3 is TGTGCCAGCAGTGGTGACAGGGGCTTGTATAATCAGCCCCAGCATTTT. The encoded protein is CASSGDRGLYNQPQHF.

V gene TRBV12-3 or TRBV12-4 combines with J gene TRBJ1-3, with D perhaps matching TRBD1 (5 bases). The V end was cut by 4 bases, the J end by 8 bases, with 9 bases between. The CDR3 contains 12 residues. The CDR3 nucleotides are TGTGCCAGCAGTTCCAGGGTCCACACCATATATTTT. Protein product: CASSSRVHTIYF.

This clonotype was recorded a few times. This sequence joins TRBV4-2 and TRBJ1-1, with D possibly TRBD1 on 6 matching bases. This CDR3 has 16 amino acids. The V gene's germline CDR1 is LGHNA and CDR2 YNFKEQ. Trimming left V 0 bases short and J 10 bases short, with 21 bases between. For the CDR3, the DNA is TGTGCCAGCAGCCAAGATGATTTCCGGACAGCGGGCGGAGCTTTCTTT. Its protein product is CASSQDDFRTAGGAFF.

About this clonotype: With a much larger clone just one base away, this may be a read error. This chain connects TRBV7-2 to TRBJ1-5; unclear D gene. This CDR3 spans 13 amino acids. Germline CDR1 reads SGHTA; CDR2 reads FQGNSA. CDR3 nucleotides: TGTGCCAGCAGCACCCGGGATTATCAGCACCAGCATTTT. It is translated as CASSTRDYQHQHF.

This chain links TRBV28 with TRBJ2-7, with 8 nucleotides matching TRBD2. Germline CDR1 MDHEN, CDR2 SYDVKM. V was pared by 6 bases and J by 4 bases, with 14 bases of the junction left unmatched. This CDR3 is built from 16 residues. CDR3 DNA: TGTGCCAGCAGCCGCACCGGGACTAGTGGCGGGTACGAGCAGTACGTC. Translated: CASSRTGTSGGYEQYV.

This chain connects TRBV20-1 to TRBJ2-2; the match to TRBD1 covers 7 bases. V gave up 5 bases and J gave up 4 bases; unmatched junction bases: 4. Germline assignment: CDR1 DFQATT and CDR2 SNEGSKA (reference sequence). The CDR3 spans 13 residues. The CDR3 protein is CSAPGTATGELFF. DNA of the CDR3: TGCAGTGCTCCCGGGACAGCCACCGGGGAGCTGTTTTTT.

The CDR3 DNA sequence: TGTGCCAGCTCACAAACGCGGGACAGGGATACAGATACGCAGTATTTT. Its translation is CASSQTRDRDTDTQYF. This chain uses TRBV18 with TRBJ2-3; TRBD1 matches 9 bases. The V gene end was trimmed by 4 bases and the J gene end by 3 bases; junction bases not matched to a gene: 8. The CDR3 has 16 residues. CDR1 is KGHSH, CDR2 LQKENI, per germline.

The rearrangement links TRBV7-6 to TRBJ2-2, with D tentatively TRBD1 (5 bases). The CDR3 extends over 13 amino acids. Germline values: CDR1 SGHVS, CDR2 FNYEAQ. Trimming removed 8 bases at V and 1 base at J, with 8 bases between. CDR3 DNA sequence: TGTGCCAGCGGAAGGGGGAACACCGGGGAGCTGTTTTTT. It specifies CASGRGNTGELFF.

The chain links TRBV5-1 to TRBJ1-2; the match to TRBD1 covers 7 bases. Losses at the gene ends were 4 bases for V and 8 bases for J; bases not matched to a gene: 11. The CDR3 extends over 14 amino acids. Per the germline V gene, CDR1 is SGHRS and CDR2 is YFSETQ. CDR3: CASSPRTGVRGYTF. The CDR3 DNA reads as TGCGCCAGCAGCCCCCGTACAGGGGTTCGGGGCTACACCTTC.

The table lists this clonotype with a few counts. The CDR3 region is CASSYYGGRYTGELFF. In DNA, the CDR3 is TGTGCCAGCAGTTACTACGGGGGGAGGTACACCGGGGAGCTGTTTTTT. This rearrangement joins TRBV6-2 or TRBV6-3 to TRBJ2-2; 7 bases are a match to TRBD2. This CDR3 region has 16 residues. Germline V lookup: CDR1 MNHEY, CDR2 SVGEGT. Unmatched junction bases numbered 5, after V lost 1 base and J lost 3 bases.